This TCR beta chain was profiled in a study of cytotoxic CD8 clonotypes in ibrutinib-treated CLL. Study in general: The patients comprised roughly 10 relapsed/refractory and over 14 treatment-naive cases, 17 to 18 IGHV unmutated. About 25 partial and 2 complete responses; at median about 63 months, approximately 14 remitted, around twelve progressed. Regarding the study as a whole: Circulating CD8+ T-cell counts were tracked by baseline clonality, which exceeded that of age-matched healthy donors. Shared public clonotypes were rare, and on treatment they either got smaller or stayed the same.

This CDR3 region has 15 residues. Sequencing was performed with immunoSEQ multiplex PCR; in TCRdb, only in-frame clones are kept and a portion is missing. The table lists some 130,000 clones, 80% to 90% of them singletons, with roughly 2% in the top ten. A word on this clone: Its antigen remains unknown.

This specimen consisted of PBMCs, obtained after 24 months of ibrutinib treatment. The origin of this receptor is a human donor with chronic lymphocytic leukemia. The chain uses TRBV21-1 and TRBJ1-4; the table's D call TRBD1 went unverified against the DNA. TRBV21-1 counts as a pseudogene. The CDR3 here is CASRGQTNEPEKLFF. The CDR3, as DNA: TGTGCCAGCAGGGGACAGACCAATGAGCCCGAAAAACTGTTTTTT.